The rows below give T cell receptor beta chains drawn from one sample of a study of persistence of HIV-infected CD4 T cells. No antigen has been identified for these receptors. Profiled with immunoSEQ multiplex PCR; TCRdb holds only in-frame clones, not every one. This table holds under 60,000 clones, around 75% found once. The sequences come from CD4+ T cells sorted from PBMCs after approximately 20-hour stimulation, collected from a patient who received antiretroviral therapy. Receptor source: an adult man with HIV who was CMV-seropositive. CDR3s include the opening cysteine and the closing phenylalanine or tryptophan. Fields, in order: J gene, V gene, clone size, D gene, CDR3 protein, CDR3 DNA. D genes are given only for firm matches. Only some rows state a clone size, as once, few, many or a class for expanded clones.

>TRBJ2-3|TRBV7-6|NA|NA
CASSLSTTGDHLGSTDTQYF
TGTGCCAGCAGTCTCTCGACGACCGGGGACCACCTAGGGAGCACAGATACGCAGTATTTT
>TRBJ1-6|TRBV9|once|NA
CASSMGEPSYNSPLHF
TGTGCCAGCAGCATGGGGGAGCCCTCCTATAATTCACCCCTCCACTTT
>TRBJ1-1|TRBV5-1|NA|TRBD1
CASSSDRRNTEAFF
TGCGCCAGCAGTTCGGACAGGCGAAACACTGAAGCTTTCTTT
>TRBJ2-7|TRBV6-5|NA|NA
CASSYLTGLEQYF
TGTGCCAGCAGTTACTTAACAGGGCTCGAGCAGTACTTC
>TRBJ1-6|TRBV6-5|NA|TRBD1
CASSYSWDSYNSPLHF
TGTGCCAGCAGTTACTCATGGGACAGCTATAATTCACCCCTCCACTTT
>TRBJ2-5|TRBV5-1|NA|NA
CASSHETETQYF
TGCGCCAGCAGCCACGAGACAGAGACCCAGTACTTC
>TRBJ1-5|TRBV19|few|TRBD1
CASTTGDETNQPQHF
TGTGCCAGTACGACAGGGGATGAGACCAATCAGCCCCAGCATTTT
>TRBJ2-7|TRBV6-6|NA|TRBD1
CASSQSPPDRASYEQYF
TGTGCCAGCAGTCAAAGTCCCCCGGACAGGGCCTCCTACGAGCAGTACTTC
>TRBJ1-4|TRBV4-1|NA|TRBD1
CASSQGTGASTNEKLFF
TGCGCCAGCAGCCAAGGGACAGGAGCTTCAACTAATGAAAAACTGTTTTTT
>TRBJ2-7|TRBV6-5|NA|TRBD1
CASSFYLSTGMNEQYF
TGTGCCAGCAGTTTCTACCTTTCGACAGGGATGAACGAGCAGTACTTC
>TRBJ2-3|TRBV5-4|few|TRBD1
CASSLGQGATDTQYF
TGTGCCAGCAGCTTGGGGCAGGGGGCCACAGATACGCAGTATTTT
>TRBJ2-7|TRBV3-1/TRBV3-2|NA|TRBD1
CASSQGTTGGRRVEQYF
TGTGCCAGCAGCCAAGGAACGACAGGGGGGCGTAGAGTGGAGCAGTACTTC
>TRBJ2-5|TRBV7-8|NA|NA
CASSLMGGATQYF
TGTGCCAGCAGCCTCATGGGGGGCGCGACCCAGTACTTC
>TRBJ1-1|TRBV4-1|few|TRBD1
CASSQQGAATEAFF
TGCGCCAGCAGCCAACAGGGGGCGGCCACTGAAGCTTTCTTT
>TRBJ2-6|TRBV3-1/TRBV3-2|NA|NA
CASSKDQGTNVLTF
TGTGCCAGCAGCAAAGACCAGGGGACCAACGTCCTGACTTTC
>TRBJ1-1|TRBV11-2|NA|NA
CASRELGEAFF
TGTGCCAGCAGGGAACTTGGGGAAGCTTTCTTT
>TRBJ2-7|TRBV9|NA|TRBD2
CASSVSGGTSGTEQYF
TGTGCCAGCAGCGTAAGTGGCGGGACTAGCGGGACCGAGCAGTACTTC
>TRBJ2-1|TRBV29-1|NA|TRBD2
CSVGDTSGSYNEQFF
TGCAGCGTTGGCGATACTAGCGGGAGCTACAATGAGCAGTTCTTC
>TRBJ2-1|TRBV19|NA|NA
CASSRGGSYNEQFF
TGTGCCAGTAGTAGAGGAGGATCCTACAATGAGCAGTTCTTC
>TRBJ1-6|TRBV30|NA|TRBD1
CAWSVETGVSPLHF
TGTGCCTGGAGTGTCGAGACAGGGGTCTCACCCCTCCACTTT
>TRBJ2-2|TRBV2|NA|TRBD1
CASSQTGGFTGELFF
TGTGCCAGCAGCCAGACAGGGGGTTTTACCGGGGAGCTGTTTTTT
>TRBJ2-2|TRBV10-3|NA|NA
CAISDRETGELFF
TGTGCCATCAGTGACAGGGAGACCGGGGAGCTGTTTTTT
>TRBJ2-1|TRBV6-5|NA|TRBD2
CASSLGGLADYNEQFF
TGTGCCAGCAGTTTGGGAGGACTAGCGGATTACAATGAGCAGTTCTTC
>TRBJ1-1|TRBV9|NA|NA
CASSPHGGMNTEAFF
TGTGCCAGCAGCCCCCATGGGGGAATGAACACTGAAGCTTTCTTT
>TRBJ1-1|TRBV18|NA|NA
CASSSDRASEAFF
TGTGCCAGCTCATCGGACCGGGCCTCTGAAGCTTTCTTT
>TRBJ1-5|TRBV19|once|NA
CATTGLAWEEQPQHF
TGTGCCACGACAGGCCTCGCGTGGGAAGAACAGCCCCAGCATTTT
>TRBJ1-4|TRBV3-1/TRBV3-2|once|NA
CASSQGGGRWNEKLFF
TGTGCCAGCAGCCAAGGGGGGGGCAGGTGGAACGAAAAACTGTTTTTT
>TRBJ1-1|TRBV5-1|NA|TRBD1
CASSLTGETEAFF
TGCGCCAGCAGCTTAACAGGGGAAACTGAAGCTTTCTTT
>TRBJ2-1|TRBV7-8|once|NA
CASRLGTVTFNEQFF
TGTGCCAGCAGACTTGGTACAGTTACCTTCAATGAGCAGTTCTTC
>TRBJ1-2|TRBV4-3|NA|NA
CASSHEPRENYGYTF
TGCGCCAGCAGCCATGAACCCAGGGAGAACTATGGCTACACCTTC
>TRBJ2-1|TRBV24-1|few|TRBD2
CATGTSAINEQFF
TGTGCCACCGGGACTAGCGCGATCAATGAGCAGTTCTTC
>TRBJ1-5|TRBV29-1|NA|NA
CSAQYEYGQPQHF
TGCAGCGCTCAATACGAATACGGGCAGCCCCAGCATTTT
>TRBJ1-1|TRBV10-3|once|NA
CAIKGGQDTEAFF
TGTGCCATCAAGGGGGGCCAGGACACTGAAGCTTTCTTT
>TRBJ2-7|TRBV7-9|NA|NA
CASSLAGGFLYEQYF
TGTGCCAGCAGCTTAGCTGGGGGGTTTCTCTACGAGCAGTACTTC
>TRBJ2-5|TRBV5-1|NA|NA
CASSLTPSKETQYF
TGCGCCAGCAGCTTGACCCCGTCGAAAGAGACCCAGTACTTC
>TRBJ2-1|TRBV19|NA|TRBD1
CASSQRTGRNDEQFF
TGTGCCAGTAGTCAACGGACAGGGCGGAACGATGAGCAGTTCTTC
>TRBJ1-2|TRBV27|NA|NA
CASSSTFDRSDGYTF
TGTGCCAGCAGCTCTACTTTTGACAGATCAGATGGCTACACCTTC
>TRBJ2-5|TRBV27|NA|NA
CASSSDSLKRGLETQYF
TGTGCCAGCAGTTCGGACAGCCTTAAGAGGGGATTAGAGACCCAGTACTTC
>TRBJ1-2|TRBV10-3|NA|TRBD1
CAISESQRTGGGYTF
TGTGCCATCAGTGAGTCGCAACGGACAGGGGGCGGCTACACCTTC
>TRBJ1-5|TRBV4-1|NA|TRBD1
CASSRGGQGAIQPQHF
TGCGCCAGCAGCCGGGGGGGACAGGGGGCAATTCAGCCCCAGCATTTT
>TRBJ1-5|TRBV3-1/TRBV3-2|NA|TRBD1
CASSPAGTGTGNQPQHF
TGTGCCAGCAGCCCAGCCGGGACAGGGACGGGGAATCAGCCCCAGCATTTT
>TRBJ1-1|TRBV10-1|NA|NA
CASSPVRGNTEAFF
TGCGCCAGCAGCCCCGTTCGGGGGAACACTGAAGCTTTCTTT
>TRBJ1-4|TRBV28|NA|NA
CASRTSSGHNEKLFF
TGTGCCAGCAGAACCTCAAGCGGACATAATGAAAAACTGTTTTTT
>TRBJ2-6|TRBV6-5|few|NA
CASRLQGSGANVLTF
TGTGCCAGCAGGCTACAGGGCTCTGGGGCCAACGTCCTGACTTTC
>TRBJ2-5|TRBV9|NA|NA
CASSVGGWEETQYF
TGTGCCAGCAGCGTAGGAGGATGGGAAGAGACCCAGTACTTC
>TRBJ2-5|TRBV5-1|NA|NA
CASSSRQFQETQYF
TGCGCCAGCAGCTCCCGACAGTTCCAAGAGACCCAGTACTTC
>TRBJ1-3|TRBV7-2|NA|NA
CASSTRTGNTIYF
TGTGCCAGCAGCACCCGGACAGGAAACACCATATATTTT
>TRBJ2-1|TRBV6-2/TRBV6-3|NA|TRBD1
CASSSDRASFLGEQFF
TGTGCCAGCAGTTCCGACAGGGCCAGTTTTTTAGGTGAGCAGTTCTTC
>TRBJ2-2|TRBV20-1|NA|NA
CSASKGTYTGELFF
TGCAGTGCTAGTAAGGGGACTTACACCGGGGAGCTGTTTTTT
>TRBJ1-2|TRBV28|NA|NA
CASSGVGGPSYGYTF
TGTGCCAGCAGTGGGGTGGGGGGACCATCCTATGGCTACACCTTC
>TRBJ1-1|TRBV7-9|few|TRBD1
CASSPTGRNTEAFF
TGTGCCAGCAGCCCGACAGGGCGGAACACTGAAGCTTTCTTT
>TRBJ2-1|TRBV3-1/TRBV3-2|once|NA
CASSSQIYNEQFF
TGTGCCAGCAGCTCACAGATTTACAATGAGCAGTTCTTC
>TRBJ2-5|TRBV19|NA|NA
CASSISWDQETQYF
TGTGCCAGTAGTATAAGCTGGGACCAAGAGACCCAGTACTTC
>TRBJ1-1|TRBV19|NA|TRBD1
CASSVDRGATEAFF
TGTGCCAGTAGTGTAGACAGGGGGGCGACTGAAGCTTTCTTT
>TRBJ1-2|TRBV6-6|NA|TRBD1
CASSYRQKLQGAGYTF
TGTGCCAGCAGTTACCGCCAGAAGCTACAGGGGGCCGGCTACACCTTC
>TRBJ1-1|TRBV9|NA|NA
CASSVGGSRPTEAFF
TGTGCCAGCAGCGTAGGCGGCAGCCGGCCCACTGAAGCTTTCTTT